This T cell receptor beta chain was retrieved from a study of CD8+ T cells in alopecia areata. In regard to this clone: Antigen unknown.

Reverse transcribed after extraction, RNA yielded cDNA as the sequencing template. TCRdb keeps only in-frame clones here, not all; method: immunoSEQ multiplex PCR. This table holds roughly 140,000 clones, approximately 50% found once. Both peripheral blood and punch biopsies of lesional scalp skin were obtained from patients who had alopecia areata. Both CD4+ and CD8+ T cells were separated by sorting PBMCs. Germline lookup yields CDR1 SGHVS and CDR2 FQNEAQ. The CDR3 has 14 residues. V was cut by 1 base and J by 11 bases, with 15 bases left in between. Whole-study findings and limits: Compared with mice, patients displayed less clear TCR sharing, possibly for HLA-related reasons. Elevated clonality characterized lesional scalp relative to normal scalp, particularly in alopecia totalis/universalis.

Sequenced here: CD4+ T cells sorted from blood, sampled at week 0. This clonotype was obtained from a human donor with alopecia areata. The gene calls are TRBV7-8 and TRBJ1-5; no definite D call. The CDR3 loop is CASSLGVTRLAQHF. DNA of the CDR3: TGTGCCAGCAGCTTAGGGGTCACCAGGCTCGCCCAGCATTTT. The whole variable domain, remainder taken from reference TRBV7-8 and TRBJ1-5, is GAGVSQSPRYKVAKRGQDVALRCDPISGHVSLFWYQQALGQGPEFLTYFQNEAQLDKSGLPSDRFFAERPEGSVSTLKIQRTQQEDSAVYLCASSLGVTRLAQHFGDGTRLSIL.